This record covers a single T cell receptor beta chain. Its antigen specificity is not known. Read data end 3 residues before the CDR3 end; the end is taken from the germline J gene. The record originates from a study of T cells in women clearing cervical HPV infection (dated by TCRdb to 2017 to 2018). As for the study more broadly: The cases were 25 to 30 women with histologically confirmed HPV16-related CIN3 or worse, and 2 of those women had invasive cancers. A median age of nearly 35 years was observed in cases versus approximately 40 in controls, and no significant differences in baseline characteristics were found. Cases were matched to controls by age within five years and by the year the sample was collected. The parent cohort enrolled about 10,000 women aged 18 or older in Guanacaste, Costa Rica, during about 1992 to 1994 and followed them for seven to eight years. As quality controls, five blinded duplicates were added to each group, bringing the total to about 60 samples made up of 50 or so participants and about ten replicates. HLA typing was available for only a few women, so HLA type could not be excluded as a confounder. For cases, a median interval of approximately 150 days, with an interquartile range of roughly 85 to 220 days, was observed between lesion detection and blood sampling. The roughly 23 controls were women who cleared a single incident HPV16 infection within 12 months without developing precancer or cancer. The exploratory proof-of-principle case-control study was nested within the Guanacaste HPV Natural History Study in Costa Rica and compared TCR repertoires across cervical HPV16 outcomes. Blood from cases was collected at the visit where the lesion was first found, while blood from controls was collected once the infection could no longer be detected.

Every participant had a single incident cervical HPV16 infection, and women with prevalent HPV16 infections were excluded. Cervical HPV DNA was detected with MY09/MY11 PCR, and genotyping was done with dot-blot hybridization. Roughly 15 mL of heparinized blood were centrifuged, and the buffy coat was aliquoted, frozen at -30°C, then stored at -80°C. QIAGEN kits were used to extract genomic DNA from buffy coat specimens. What the work shows at the level of the full study, not this receptor alone: TRBV6-7 relative abundance was lower in cases than in controls (roughly 0.12% versus 0.15%; Bonferroni P = 0.0008). Cases were distinguished from controls with an estimated AUC of roughly 0.79 by random forest classifiers combining richness and V gene abundances. Because T-cell numbers per sample were unknown, differences in richness could reflect varying T-cell content rather than repertoire biology. The cross-sectional design could not show whether associations preceded infection or resulted from it; effector/memory subsets and HPV-specific T cells were not isolated. CIN3+ cases had significantly higher TCR repertoire richness than controls across sequencing depths, but evenness did not differ between the groups.

Measured from the cysteine to the phenylalanine, the CDR3 is 16 residues long. The CDR3 was read in part: 39 bases, with the frame set at base 1. The germline V gene encodes CDR1 SGHVS and CDR2 FNYEAQ. The immunoSEQ assay used multiplex PCR to amplify TCR beta CDR3 regions from an average of around 1.2 ug of genomic DNA per sample. Primer bias was corrected in the assay by using a complete synthetic TCR repertoire to establish an amplification baseline. The amplicons were sequenced using the Illumina platform. The paper's processing steps were these. Sequence errors were corrected by clustering with frequency ratios and a modified nearest-neighbor algorithm, and the sequences were then analyzed in the immunoSEQ Analyzer using IMGT gene definitions. At each rarefaction depth, TCR richness and evenness were averaged across 20 rarefaction repeats, and samples with fewer sequences than that depth were excluded. Relative abundances of V, D and J genes were compared between groups using Wilcoxon rank sum tests, with FDR correction applied. Blinded duplicates gave an intraclass correlation of approximately 96% for TCR richness and an average of 76.4% across around 70 gene segments. Imported from immuneACCESS, the table was reduced by TCRdb to in-frame sequences with V and J called. These copies leave out some clones; in studies compared against another copy, an unresolved V gene accounts for under half, and the cause of the remainder is not known. For V, J and clone size, that table is used; D and trimming come from the DNA. This sample's table carries about 23,000 clones. Clones ranked in the top ten supply 2% to 3% of the sample.

This sequence uses TRBV7-6 and TRBJ2-3, with 10 bases matching TRBD1. Input material: blood buffy coat. The sequence came from a woman between 18 and 70 years old with a cervical HPV16 infection that either progressed to CIN3+ or cleared (not recorded which). The sequenced part of the CDR3 DNA is TGTGCCAGCAGCCCTGGACAGGGGGGGAGCAATCAGCCG. The encoded protein is CASSPGQGGSNQP. The entire CDR3 reads CASSPGQGGSNQPQYF.